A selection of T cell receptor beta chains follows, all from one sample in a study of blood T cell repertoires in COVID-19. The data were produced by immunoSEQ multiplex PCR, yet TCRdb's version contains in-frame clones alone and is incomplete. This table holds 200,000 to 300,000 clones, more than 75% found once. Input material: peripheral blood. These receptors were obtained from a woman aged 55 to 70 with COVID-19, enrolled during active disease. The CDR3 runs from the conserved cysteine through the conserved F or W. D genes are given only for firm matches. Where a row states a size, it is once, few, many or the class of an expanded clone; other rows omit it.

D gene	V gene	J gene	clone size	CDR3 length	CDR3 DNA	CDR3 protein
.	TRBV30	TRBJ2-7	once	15	TGTGCCTGGAGTACCCCCCGAGGGAGTAAATACGAGCAGTACTTC	CAWSTPRGSKYEQYF
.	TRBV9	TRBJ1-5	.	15	TGTGCCAGCAGCGTATGGGGGGGTGTGAATCAGCCCCAGCATTTT	CASSVWGGVNQPQHF
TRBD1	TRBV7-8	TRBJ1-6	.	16	TGTGCCAGCAGCACCGGGACAGGGGCTGGGAATTCACCCCTCCACTTT	CASSTGTGAGNSPLHF
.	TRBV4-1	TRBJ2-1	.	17	TGCGCCAGCAGCCAATTGGCGAGGGGGGGAGGCTACGATGAGCAGTTCTTC	CASSQLARGGGYDEQFF
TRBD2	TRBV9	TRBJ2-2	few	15	TGTGCCAGCAATCTAGGCGGGAGTGGCACCGGGGAGCTGTTTTTT	CASNLGGSGTGELFF
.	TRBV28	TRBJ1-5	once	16	TGTGCCAGCAGTTTGGGGCAGGGTCGTCTCAATCAGCCCCAGCATTTT	CASSLGQGRLNQPQHF
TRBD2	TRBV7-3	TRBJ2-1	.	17	TGTGCCAGCAGCTTACGGCCTAGCGGGAGCTCCTACAATGAGCAGTTCTTC	CASSLRPSGSSYNEQFF
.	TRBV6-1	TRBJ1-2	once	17	TGTGCCAGCAGTGAAGAGTTTAGGGCAGGGAGGAACTATGGCTACACCTTC	CASSEEFRAGRNYGYTF
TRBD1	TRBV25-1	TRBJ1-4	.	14	TGTGCCAGCAGAAGACAGGGCCTGGGGGAAAAACTGTTTTTT	CASRRQGLGEKLFF
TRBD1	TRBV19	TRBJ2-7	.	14	TGTGCCAGTAGTATCCGGGACAGGGACTACGAGCAGTACTTC	CASSIRDRDYEQYF
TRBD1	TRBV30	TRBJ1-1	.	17	TGTGCCTGGAGTGCACGACAGGGAGTAGTTTTGAACACTGAAGCTTTCTTT	CAWSARQGVVLNTEAFF
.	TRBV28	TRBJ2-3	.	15	TGTGCCAGCAGTTCGCCAGGGGCACGTGGAGATACGCAGTATTTT	CASSSPGARGDTQYF
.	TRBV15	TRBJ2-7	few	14	TGTGCCACCATGGACTATCCCCACTCCTACGAGCAGTACTTC	CATMDYPHSYEQYF
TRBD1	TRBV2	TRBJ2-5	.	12	TGTGCCATATCGGGACAGGATTGGACCCAGTACTTC	CAISGQDWTQYF
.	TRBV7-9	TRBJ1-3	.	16	TGTGCCAGCAGCATGCAAGGGGCAGGGGCCGGAAACACCATATATTTT	CASSMQGAGAGNTIYF
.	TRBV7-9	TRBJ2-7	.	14	TGTGCCAGCAGCTTGGGCGGGGCTCTGCACGAGCAGTACTTC	CASSLGGALHEQYF
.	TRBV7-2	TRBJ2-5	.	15	TGTGCCAGCATCCTACCGGTGGGAGTATCCGAGACCCAGTACTTC	CASILPVGVSETQYF
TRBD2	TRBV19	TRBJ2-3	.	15	TGTGCCAGTAGCTCACTAGCGGGAGGGGGAGATACGCAGTATTTT	CASSSLAGGGDTQYF
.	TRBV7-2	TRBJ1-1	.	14	TGTGCCAGCAGCCCCGACCCGGGTCGGACTGAAGCTTTCTTT	CASSPDPGRTEAFF
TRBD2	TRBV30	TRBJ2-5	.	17	TGTGCCTGGAGTCATTCTAGGTCGGGAGGGCCCGGTGAGACCCAGTACTTC	CAWSHSRSGGPGETQYF